This T cell receptor (beta chain) was sequenced during a study of T-cell memory formation after mild COVID-19. 5'RACE with constant-segment primers built TCRalpha and TCRbeta cDNA libraries with UMIs. TCRdb re-called the 5' RACE reads with MiXCR, one entry per CDR3 protein. Among hundreds of thousands of distinct CDR3 sequences listed, about a sixth were seen once. The CDR3 contains 18 residues. J was trimmed by 8 bases and V by 1 base; bases with no gene match: 12. CDR1 and CDR2 from the germline V gene are SEHNR and FQNEAQ (reference sequence). This clonotype was observed a handful of times. The clonotype comes from an adult woman who had mild COVID-19 (a few samples of this study predate the infection). Cell type and time point are not known. The chain links TRBV7-9 to TRBJ2-1, with 12 bases identical to TRBD2. Sequencing was performed on PBMCs or a T cell subset sorted from them (not recorded which). CDR3: CASSLDHGVLAGGDEQFF. The CDR3 DNA reads as TGTGCCAGCAGCTTAGACCATGGAGTACTAGCGGGAGGAGATGAGCAGTTCTTC. Filled out from reference TRBV7-9 and TRBJ2-1, the complete variable domain reads DTGVSQNPRHKITKRGQNVTFRCDPISEHNRLYWYRQTLGQGPEFLTYFQNEAQLEKSRLLSDRFSAERPKGSFSTLEIQRTEQGDSAMYLCASSLDHGVLAGGDEQFFGPGTRLTVL.